The 25 T cell receptor beta chains below all came from one sample that was sequenced in a study of CD8+CD57+ T cells in acquired aplastic anemia. Researchers used genomic DNA as the template to profile TCR beta VDJ and CDR3. TCRdb independently ran MiXCR on the reads; one entry per CDR3 protein. The table lists approximately 190,000 distinct CDR3 sequences, around 45% of them singletons. In patients chosen for sequencing, flow cytometry had shown CD8+CD57+ cell expansion. Sequencing was performed on sorted CD4+, CD8+, or CD8+CD57+ T cells (not recorded which) from PBMCs. The source is a human donor with aplastic anemia.

This clonotype appeared many times. The CDR3 region is CASRGDRGLGEQYF. CDR3 in DNA: TGTGCCAGCAGGGGGGACAGGGGGCTGGGAGAGCAGTACTTC. The V gene is TRBV27, the J gene TRBJ2-7; 12 nucleotides match TRBD1. Per germline, CDR1 MNHEY and CDR2 SMNVEV (reference sequence). Losses at the gene ends were 6 bases for V and 7 bases for J; bases not matched to a gene: 7. The CDR3 consists of 14 residues.

This clonotype was observed many times. V and J are TRBV9 and TRBJ1-6, with D unresolved. V lost 0 bases to trimming and J lost 5 bases, with 3 bases between them. The germline gives CDR1 SGDLS, CDR2 YYNGEE. The CDR3 sequence is 13 residues long. CDR3 sequence reads: CASSVADNSPLHF. The CDR3 coding sequence is TGTGCCAGCAGCGTAGCCGATAATTCACCCCTCCACTTT.

As to this clonotype: At one end, the junction sequence differs from germline, possibly due to a read error. This chain connects TRBV25-1 to TRBJ1-4, with a possible D match to TRBD1 (6 bases). CDR1 MGHDK and CDR2 SYGVNS come from the germline V gene. The CDR3 is made up of 15 amino acids. CDR3 sequence: CASSDPRGTNEELFF. As DNA, the CDR3 is TGTGCCAGCAGTGATCCCAGGGGAACTAATGAAGAACTGTTTTTT.

Details on this clonotype: A read error may explain this, as a much larger clone is one base away. The CDR3 does not close with the conserved phenylalanine or tryptophan, likely indicating a read error. DNA for the CDR3: TGTGCCAGCAGTATCAGGACAGAAGCCGGGGAGCTGTTTTTA. It specifies CASSIRTEAGELFL. V gene TRBV6-2 or TRBV6-3 combines with J gene TRBJ2-2, with TRBD1 as a possible D gene (6 bases). This CDR3 has 14 residues. V was shortened by 5 bases and J by 6 bases, with 13 bases between the two germline ends. Per germline, CDR1 MNHEY and CDR2 SVGEGT.

The chain links TRBV20-1 to TRBJ1-1, with D maybe TRBD1 (6 bases). CDR1 DFQATT and CDR2 SNEGSKA come from the germline V gene (reference sequence). The CDR3 consists of 13 residues. The CDR3 spells CRTGQLMNTEAFF. CDR3 coding DNA: TGCAGAACAGGACAGTTAATGAACACTGAAGCTTTCTTT.

This clonotype came up a few times. The genes are TRBV24-1 and TRBJ2-3; TRBD2 is a possible D gene (6 bases). The CDR3 contains 15 residues. Germline CDR1 and CDR2: KGHDR and SFDVKD. Trimming removed 4 bases from V and 0 bases from J, with 10 bases in between. CDR3 sequence (DNA): TGTGCCACCAGTGAGACAGCGGGCAGCACAGATACGCAGTATTTT. It is translated as CATSETAGSTDTQYF.

The rearrangement joins TRBV24-1 to TRBJ1-2; 7 positions match TRBD1. The CDR3 is made up of 15 amino acids. Germline-derived CDR1 and CDR2 are KGHDR and SFDVKD. V gave up 3 bases and J gave up 2 bases; unmatched junction bases: 5. CDR3 DNA sequence: TGTGCCACCAGTGATCCGGGACAGCGGAACTATGGCTACACCTTC. Translation gives CATSDPGQRNYGYTF.

The table lists this clonotype with many counts. The CDR3: CASSVATYAGEQYF. In DNA form, the CDR3 reads TGTGCCAGCAGCGTAGCTACGTACGCGGGGGAGCAGTACTTC. V gene TRBV9 combines with J gene TRBJ2-7; weak D call: TRBD2 (6 bases). Trimming stripped 0 bases from V and 7 bases from J, with 14 bases between. The CDR3 length is 14 residues. Germline V CDR1 and CDR2: SGDLS, YYNGEE.

The sample holds many counts of this clonotype. This chain connects TRBV19 to TRBJ1-1; D is possibly TRBD1 (5 bases). V was shortened by 4 bases and J by 10 bases, with 10 bases between the two germline ends. The germline CDR1 and CDR2 sequences are LNHDA and SQIVND (reference sequence). This CDR3 is built from 11 residues. This CDR3 is CASSRDRRAFF. The CDR3 DNA reads TGTGCCAGTAGTAGGGACCGCCGAGCTTTCTTT.

This clonotype was detected many times. The gene calls are TRBV19 and TRBJ1-5; D is ambiguous. The CDR3 contains 16 residues. Germline V CDR1 and CDR2: LNHDA, SQIVND (reference sequence). The V end was cut by 6 bases, the J end by 2 bases, with 17 bases between. The CDR3 sequence: CASSRSGRVGNQPQHF. DNA of the CDR3: TGTGCCAGTAGCCGCTCGGGGAGGGTGGGCAATCAGCCCCAGCATTTT.

This clonotype showed up just once. The chain uses TRBV4-1 and TRBJ2-7; no firm D call. CDR1 MGHRA and CDR2 YSYEKL come from the germline V gene. CDR3 size: 15 residues. V gave up 0 bases and J gave up 5 bases, with 14 bases separating them. Written as DNA, the CDR3 is TGCGCCAGCAGCCAAGAAAGCATTGGGCGCGACGAGCAGTACTTC. Translating gives CASSQESIGRDEQYF.

This rearrangement joins TRBV7-9 to TRBJ1-2; D is undetermined. Germline loops: CDR1 SEHNR, CDR2 FQNEAQ (reference sequence). V was shortened by 5 bases and J by 5 bases, with 12 bases between the two germline ends. The CDR3 is 13 residues long. The CDR3 DNA is TGTGCCAGCAGCATAGGGTCTAGTTATGGCTACACCTTC. Translated, it gives CASSIGSSYGYTF.

This clonotype was observed many times. The chain has TRBV19 and TRBJ1-4; D might be TRBD1 (6 bases). Trimming removed 5 bases at V and 6 bases at J, with 16 bases between. Germline CDR1 is LNHDA and CDR2 is SQIVND (reference sequence). The CDR3 contains 15 residues. CDR3 DNA sequence: TGTGCCAGTAGTTACCAGGACAGCCCTTATGAAAAACTGTTTTTT. This gives the protein CASSYQDSPYEKLFF.

V and J are TRBV6-5 and TRBJ1-6; 8 nucleotides match TRBD1. The CDR3 runs to 16 residues. V lost 2 bases and J lost 7; bases outside the gene matches: 7. Per germline, CDR1 MNHEY and CDR2 SVGAGI. The CDR3 region has the DNA TGTGCCAGCAGTTACCGGAGGACAGGGTCGAATTCACCCCTCCACTTT. Translated: CASSYRRTGSNSPLHF.

The chain couples TRBV7-2 to TRBJ2-1; no clear D. V was clipped by 1 base and J by 9 bases, with 7 bases between them. The CDR3 is 12 amino acids. Looked up from germline, CDR1 is SGHTA and CDR2 is FQGNSA. The CDR3 DNA is TGTGCCAGCAGCTTAGGTTTGCGTGAGCAGTTCTTC. This encodes CASSLGLREQFF. Together with reference TRBV7-2 and TRBJ2-1, the CDR3 gives the full variable domain: GAGVSQSPSNKVTEKGKDVELRCDPISGHTALYWYRQSLGQGLEFLIYFQGNSAPDKSGLPSDRFSAERTGGSVSTLTIQRTQQEDSAVYLCASSLGLREQFFGPGTRLTVL.

In its sample, this clonotype was seen once. The germline gene is not matched at one end of the junction; a read error may be the cause. The chain carries TRBV7-6 and TRBJ2-1, with D perhaps matching TRBD2 (5 bases). The CDR3 has 13 amino acids. CDR1 and CDR2 (germline): SGHVS, FNYEAQ. CDR3 region: CASSLVPSGEQSF. The CDR3 DNA is TGTGCCAGCAGCTTAGTGCCCTCCGGGGAGCAGTCCTTC.

This clonotype has a count of ten or more. The V gene is TRBV5-8, the J gene TRBJ1-2, with D possibly matching TRBD1 (5 bases). V lost 0 bases and J lost 6, with 9 bases in between. This CDR3 region has 13 residues. Germline CDR1 SGHTS, CDR2 YDEGEE. The CDR3 loop is CASSLVGPHGYTF. The CDR3 bases are TGTGCCAGCAGCTTGGTGGGACCCCATGGCTACACCTTC.

This clonotype came up many times. The chain joins TRBV7-2 to TRBJ1-2; the D gene is possibly TRBD1 (6 bases). The CDR3 has 15 residues. V lost 1 base, J lost 4 bases, and 13 bases lay in between. CDR1 and CDR2 from the germline V gene are SGHTA and FQGNSA. The CDR3 sequence is CASSLVMWDTYGYTF. The DNA of the CDR3 is TGTGCCAGCAGCTTAGTTATGTGGGACACCTATGGCTACACCTTC.

This chain connects TRBV29-1 to TRBJ1-2, with D perhaps matching TRBD1 (6 bases). Trimming took off 3 bases at V and 7 bases at J, with 18 bases between the two ends. The germline V gene has CDR1 SQVTM and CDR2 ANQGSEA. The CDR3 is 14 residues long. CDR3 bases: TGCAGCGTTGACCTGACAGGAGCCCCTTTTGGCTACACCTTC. Protein sequence: CSVDLTGAPFGYTF.

The CDR3 sequence is CSAGTSGGSVDEQFF. The DNA of the CDR3 is TGCAGTGCTGGCACTAGCGGGGGAAGTGTGGATGAGCAGTTCTTC. The rearrangement links TRBV20-1 to TRBJ2-1; the match to TRBD2 covers 11 bases. Trimming took 5 bases from V and 8 from J; bases not matched to a gene: 11. The CDR3 runs to 15 residues. CDR1 is DFQATT and CDR2 is SNEGSKA in the germline V gene (reference sequence).

This chain links TRBV7-9 with TRBJ1-4; D remains ambiguous. V lost 1 base to trimming and J lost 13 bases, with 13 bases between them. The CDR3 is 13 amino acids. Germline CDR1 and CDR2: SEHNR and FQNEAQ (reference sequence). DNA of the CDR3: TGTGCCAGCAGCTTAGTAGCTAAGGGTGGACTGTTTTTT. This translates into CASSLVAKGGLFF.

The table lists this clonotype with many counts. The chain is built from TRBV11-2 and TRBJ2-3, with TRBD1 as a possible D gene (6 bases). Trimming removed 2 bases from V and 2 bases from J, with 8 bases in between. Per germline, CDR1 SGHAT and CDR2 FQNNGV. This CDR3 has 14 residues. The CDR3 sequence is CASSLSGDTDTQYF. The DNA for the CDR3 is TGTGCCAGCAGCTTATCAGGGGACACAGATACGCAGTATTTT.

The chain has TRBV15 and TRBJ1-5; TRBD1 is a possible D gene (6 bases). The CDR3 extends over 16 amino acids. Germline V gives CDR1 LNHNV, CDR2 YYDKDF (reference sequence). Trimming took off 0 bases at V and 5 bases at J, with 14 bases between the two ends. The CDR3 loop is CATSRDLGGTHQPQHF. Written as DNA, the CDR3 is TGTGCCACCAGCAGAGATCTCGGAGGGACACATCAGCCCCAGCATTTT. The variable domain in full, with the rest retrieved from reference TRBV15 and TRBJ1-5, is DAMVIQNPRYQVTQFGKPVTLSCSQTLNHNVMYWYQQKSSQAPKLLFHYYDKDFNNEADTPDNFQSRRPNTSFCFLDIRSPGLGDTAMYLCATSRDLGGTHQPQHFGDGTRLSIL.

This clonotype has ten or more counts. This chain uses TRBV7-9 with TRBJ2-7; D is unclear. The V end lost 7 bases, the J end lost 0 bases, and 7 bases lay between the germline ends. This CDR3 comprises 12 residues. Per germline, CDR1 SEHNR and CDR2 FQNEAQ (reference sequence). In nucleotides, the CDR3 is TGTGCCAGCAACTGGCCCTCCTACGAGCAGTACTTC. Translating it yields CASNWPSYEQYF.

This chain connects TRBV25-1 to TRBJ1-1, with 9 bases lining up with TRBD1. CDR1 is MGHDK, CDR2 SYGVNS, per germline. The CDR3 has 14 residues. The junction had 6 bases not matched to a gene; V was cut back by 5 bases and J by 5 bases. The CDR3 DNA is TGTGCCAGCAGTATCACAGGGGGCGGGACTGAAGCTTTCTTT. It specifies CASSITGGGTEAFF.